These 32 T cell receptor beta chains share one sample of origin, sequenced in a study of post-analysis software for immune sequencing data. Study-wide findings and caveats: Higher frequency in patients than in controls was seen for roughly five TRBV segments, with TRBV5-6, TRBV5-1 and TRBV20-1 among them.

Their antigens are not known. Unique molecular identifiers were built into the TCR beta cDNA libraries. One entry per CDR3 protein results from TCRdb running MiXCR on the PCR reads. The sample carries roughly 200,000 distinct CDR3 sequences, 29% recorded once. Material for sequencing was blood. All receptors come from a girl under 18 with multiple sclerosis.

The table lists this clonotype with many counts. The genes are TRBV29-1 and TRBJ1-4; D unclear. V lost 7 bases and J lost 4, with 10 bases in between. Germline lookup yields CDR1 SQVTM and CDR2 ANQGSEA. The CDR3 has 12 residues. The CDR3 DNA is TGCAGCGCGGGTCGGCTTAATGAAAAACTGTTTTTT. Its protein is CSAGRLNEKLFF.

The V and J genes are TRBV12-5 and TRBJ1-3; 7 nucleotides line up with TRBD1. J was trimmed by 0 bases and V by 5 bases; bases with no gene match: 4. The CDR3 runs 15 residues. Germline loops: CDR1 LGHNT, CDR2 FRNRAP. CDR3 nucleotide sequence: TGTGCTAGTGGTGTAACAGGGGCCTCTGGAAACACCATATATTTT. Amino acids: CASGVTGASGNTIYF. The full variable domain, completed using reference TRBV12-5 and TRBJ1-3, is DARVTQTPRHKVTEMGQEVTMRCQPILGHNTVFWYRQTMMQGLELLAYFRNRAPLDDSGMPKDRFSAEMPDATLATLKIQPSEPRDSAVYFCASGVTGASGNTIYFGEGSWLTVV.

This clonotype has more than one count but fewer than ten. The chain links TRBV5-1 to TRBJ2-1; TRBD2 aligns across 14 bases. The V and J ends lost 1 base and 5 bases, in that order; junction bases with no gene match: 17. The CDR3 consists of 21 residues. In germline, CDR1 is SGHRS, CDR2 YFSETQ. The CDR3, as DNA: TGCGCCAGCAGCTTGTTCTTGACTAGCGGGAGGGCCCCCGCTCCTGACAATGAGCAGTTCTTC. It is translated as CASSLFLTSGRAPAPDNEQFF.

The chain recombines TRBV28 with TRBJ2-7; 12 bases line up with TRBD1. J was trimmed by 2 bases and V by 8 bases; bases with no gene match: 7. This CDR3 region has 15 residues. Germline-derived CDR1 and CDR2 are MDHEN and SYDVKM. The chain's CDR3 is CASRSGTGGAYEQYF. The DNA for the CDR3 is TGTGCCAGCCGTTCCGGGACAGGGGGCGCCTACGAGCAGTACTTC.

The chain combines TRBV27 with TRBJ1-2; 10 bases line up with TRBD1. This CDR3 comprises 14 residues. Germline CDR1 MNHEY, CDR2 SMNVEV (reference sequence). Trimming took 4 bases from V and 8 from J; bases not matched to a gene: 7. The CDR3 region has the DNA TGTGCCAGCAGTTCTGGGACAGGGGATGGCGGCTACACCTTC. Translating it yields CASSSGTGDGGYTF.

This clonotype was observed a handful of times. This chain joins TRBV19 and TRBJ2-2, with unresolved D. The CDR3 totals 14 residues. Germline CDR1 LNHDA, CDR2 SQIVND (reference sequence). V was trimmed by 3 bases and J by 7 bases, leaving 12 bases between them. The CDR3 nucleotides are TGTGCCAGTAGTATGATGTTGACGGGCGGGGAGCTGTTTTTT. Its translation is CASSMMLTGGELFF.

This clonotype was picked up a small number of times. The chain combines TRBV5-6 with TRBJ2-1; tentative D call: TRBD2 (6 bases). CDR1 SGHDT and CDR2 YYEEEE come from the germline V gene. V shed 3 bases and J shed 10 bases, with 17 bases lying between them. The CDR3 is 14 residues long. This CDR3 is CASSWGGTVGEQFF. The CDR3 DNA sequence: TGTGCCAGCAGCTGGGGCGGGACGGTTGGGGAGCAGTTCTTC.

The chain is built from TRBV5-1 and TRBJ2-3; tentatively, D is TRBD1 (6 bases). V lost 4 bases to trimming and J lost 2 bases, with 17 bases between them. CDR1 and CDR2 from the germline V gene are SGHRS and YFSETQ. The CDR3 totals 16 residues. The CDR3 here is CASSTLQGRDTDTQYF. The CDR3 DNA is TGCGCCAGCAGCACCCTACAGGGTAGAGACACAGATACGCAGTATTTT.

This clonotype has a count of ten or more. The chain recombines TRBV20-1 with TRBJ2-7; TRBD2 agrees at 7 bases. The germline V gene has CDR1 DFQATT and CDR2 SNEGSKA (reference sequence). V trimming: 1 base; J trimming: 0 bases; junction bases outside the gene matches: 3. This CDR3 is 14 amino acids long. CDR3 coding DNA: TGCAGTGCTAGAGGAGCTAGCGGCTCCTACGAGCAGTACTTC. Protein product: CSARGASGSYEQYF.

This clonotype was recorded at least ten times. The chain uses TRBV5-1 and TRBJ1-6; 9 bases line up with TRBD1. Germline V CDR1 and CDR2: SGHRS, YFSETQ. This CDR3 spans 16 amino acids. V lost 4 bases, J lost 10 bases, and 12 bases stayed unmatched. This CDR3 is CASSKPGTGQSSPLHF. DNA of the CDR3: TGCGCCAGCAGCAAACCCGGGACAGGGCAGAGCTCACCCCTCCACTTT.

This clonotype has just a few counts. This chain links TRBV2 with TRBJ1-6, with 7 nucleotides matching TRBD1. The V and J ends lost 8 bases and 10 bases, in that order; junction bases with no gene match: 8. Looked up from germline, CDR1 is SNHLY and CDR2 is FYNNEI. The CDR3 runs to 13 residues. The DNA of the CDR3 is TGTGCCAGCTGCGGGACAGAGGGGTCACCCCTCCACTTT. The encoded protein is CASCGTEGSPLHF.

The chain is built from TRBV12-3 or TRBV12-4 and TRBJ1-2, with 10 nucleotides matching TRBD1. V was pared by 5 bases and J by 8 bases, with 5 bases of the junction left unmatched. This CDR3 has 13 amino acids. CDR3 amino acids: CASSRQGAQGYTF. The CDR3, as DNA: TGTGCCAGCAGTCGACAGGGGGCGCAGGGCTACACCTTC.

This rearrangement joins TRBV6-1 to TRBJ2-3; tentatively, D is TRBD2 (6 bases). The CDR3 spans 16 residues. CDR1 and CDR2 (germline): MNHNS, SASEGT. Trimming cost V 2 bases and J 3 bases, with 15 bases left between them. The CDR3 region is CASSERVAEPTDTQYF. DNA for the CDR3: TGTGCCAGCAGTGAAAGGGTAGCGGAACCGACAGATACGCAGTATTTT.

The rearrangement joins TRBV6-2 or TRBV6-3 to TRBJ2-7; no clear D gene. The CDR3 has 10 residues. Deletions cut 6 bases from V and 6 bases from J, with 6 bases between. Germline-derived CDR1 and CDR2 are MNHEY and SVGEGT. The CDR3: CASRWGEQYF. Written as DNA, the CDR3 is TGTGCCAGCAGATGGGGCGAGCAGTACTTC.

The table lists this clonotype with many counts. The chain links TRBV29-1 to TRBJ1-1; tentative D call: TRBD1 (6 bases). Trimming removed 6 bases at V and 1 base at J, with 12 bases between. Germline V gives CDR1 SQVTM, CDR2 ANQGSEA. The CDR3 runs 13 residues. CDR3 DNA: TGCAGCGTGGCCAGGGGCACGAACACTGAAGCTTTCTTT. Protein: CSVARGTNTEAFF.

A few counts support this clonotype. Just one base apart from a much larger clone, this may be a read error. The rearrangement links TRBV20-1 to TRBJ2-1; D is perhaps TRBD2 (5 bases). The tail of the sequence fits TRBJ2-7 better, so the J call may be wrong. CDR3 length: 11 residues. Germline V gene lookup returns CDR1 DFQATT and CDR2 SNEGSKA (reference sequence). This chain's CDR3 is CSAGLYNEQYF. The CDR3, as DNA: TGCAGTGCTGGACTGTACAATGAGCAGTACTTC.

Only a few counts were recorded for this clonotype. The chain employs TRBV4-1 and TRBJ2-3; D is possibly TRBD2 (6 bases). The CDR3 sequence is 18 residues long. Germline V lookup: CDR1 MGHRA, CDR2 YSYEKL. The V end was cut by 1 base, the J end by 1 base, with 18 bases between. The CDR3 loop reads CASSQAPSGTGGTDTQYF. CDR3 DNA sequence: TGCGCCAGCAGCCAAGCACCCTCAGGGACGGGGGGCACAGATACGCAGTATTTT.

This chain links TRBV7-8 with TRBJ1-1; a possible D gene is TRBD1 (5 bases). Trimming took 0 bases from V and 8 from J, leaving 16 bases between them. Germline V CDR1 and CDR2: SGHVS, FQNEAQ. The CDR3 is made up of 15 amino acids. The CDR3 region is CASSLAEWGRAEAFF. The CDR3 DNA reads as TGTGCCAGCAGCTTAGCCGAGTGGGGGAGGGCCGAAGCTTTCTTT.

This clonotype was observed a few times. The chain has TRBV6-1 and TRBJ2-7; 13 positions match TRBD2. J was trimmed by 2 bases and V by 5 bases; bases with no gene match: 3. Germline V gene sequence: CDR1 MNHNS, CDR2 SASEGT. There are 15 residues in the CDR3. CDR3 sequence: CASSTGTSGTYEQYF. The CDR3 DNA follows: TGTGCCAGCAGTACCGGGACTAGCGGGACCTACGAGCAGTACTTC.

This clonotype was seen only a few times. V is TRBV12-3 or TRBV12-4 and J is TRBJ1-5; D is perhaps TRBD1 (6 bases). Trimming took 3 bases from V and 0 from J, leaving 18 bases between them. The CDR3 is 18 residues long. The CDR3 reads CASSLWDTTLYSNQPQHF. The CDR3 nucleotides are TGTGCCAGCAGTTTGTGGGACACCACTCTGTATAGCAATCAGCCCCAGCATTTT.

V usage is TRBV4-2 and J usage is TRBJ1-1, with D unresolved. The CDR3 extends over 15 amino acids. The V gene's germline CDR1 is LGHNA and CDR2 YNFKEQ. V was trimmed by 1 base and J by 1 base, leaving 10 bases between them. CDR3 amino acids: CASSQVGLPNTEAFF. DNA of the CDR3: TGTGCCAGCAGCCAAGTCGGCCTCCCGAACACTGAAGCTTTCTTT.

The chain carries TRBV28 and TRBJ2-7, with D perhaps assigned TRBD1 or TRBD2 (6 bases each). V dropped 4 bases and J dropped 2 bases, with 18 bases sitting between them. CDR3 size: 16 residues. Per the germline V gene, CDR1 is MDHEN and CDR2 is SYDVKM. CDR3 residues: CASSSPGAGSPYEQYF. CDR3 nucleotides: TGTGCCAGCAGTTCCCCAGGGGCGGGATCTCCCTACGAGCAGTACTTC. Looking up the rest from reference TRBV28 and TRBJ2-7 gives the full variable domain: DVKVTQSSRYLVKRTGEKVFLECVQDMDHENMFWYRQDPGLGLRLIYFSYDVKMKEKGDIPEGYSVSREKKERFSLILESASTNQTSMYLCASSSPGAGSPYEQYFGPGTRLTVT.

The table lists this clonotype with a few counts. A read error is possible here, since a much larger clone lies one base away. The gene calls are TRBV4-1 and TRBJ2-1; 9 positions agree with TRBD2. The CDR3 is made up of 16 amino acids. Per germline, CDR1 MGHRA and CDR2 YSYEKL. The CDR3 bases are TGCGCCAGCAGCAAAGACGACAGCGGGAGGACCTATGAGCAGTTCTTC. The encoded protein is CASSKDDSGRTYEQFF.

Concerning this clonotype itself: Given a much more abundant clone one base away, this may be a read error. This chain links TRBV6-1 with TRBJ2-1; TRBD2 aligns across 10 bases. The CDR3 sequence is 15 residues long. Germline assignment: CDR1 MNHNS and CDR2 SASEGT. The CDR3 nucleotides read TGTGCCAGCAGTGAAGCTAGCGGGGGGTACAATGGGCAGTTCTTC. This codes for CASSEASGGYNGQFF.

CDR3 DNA sequence: TGTGCCAGCAGTTTTCGGCTAGCGGGAGTGAGCGGGGAGCTGTTTTTT. Its translation: CASSFRLAGVSGELFF. The chain has TRBV12-3 or TRBV12-4 and TRBJ2-2; 10 bases map to TRBD2. V was clipped by 3 bases and J by 7 bases; unmatched bases: 8. CDR3 length: 16 residues.

This clonotype has at least ten counts. The genes are TRBV14 and TRBJ2-1; 13 nucleotides align to TRBD2. The CDR3 runs to 15 residues. V gave up 1 base and J gave up 10 bases; unmatched junction bases: 4. CDR1 is SGHDN, CDR2 FVKESK, per germline. CDR3 protein: CASSQGLAGGVEQFF. In nucleotides, the CDR3 is TGTGCCAGCAGCCAAGGACTAGCGGGGGGTGTCGAGCAGTTCTTC.

This clonotype was seen a handful of times. The CDR3 is CASSPQTSSYNEQFF. CDR3 DNA: TGCGCCAGCAGCCCCCAAACAAGCTCCTACAATGAGCAGTTCTTC. V and J are TRBV5-1 and TRBJ2-1; D gene unclear. Germline V lookup: CDR1 SGHRS, CDR2 YFSETQ. This CDR3 spans 15 amino acids. Trimming removed 4 bases from V and 0 bases from J, with 11 bases in between.

In this sample, this clonotype turned up many times. The chain has TRBV6-6 and TRBJ1-1, with D tentatively TRBD1 (6 bases). V was clipped by 5 bases and J by 4 bases, with 11 bases between them. The CDR3 is 13 amino acids. CDR1 and CDR2 (germline): MNHNY, SVGAGI (reference sequence). The CDR3 nucleotides are TGTGCCAGCAGTGTAGCAGGGGCCACTGAAGCTTTCTTT. This translates into CASSVAGATEAFF.

V and J are TRBV7-9 and TRBJ2-7, with 7 bases aligning to TRBD1. Germline assignment: CDR1 SEHNR and CDR2 FQNEAQ (reference sequence). Trimming cost V 3 bases and J 10 bases; bases outside gene matches: 15. This CDR3 comprises 15 residues. The CDR3 loop is CASSFLIRDSYFQYF. The CDR3 coding sequence is TGTGCCAGCAGCTTCCTGATCCGGGACAGCTATTTCCAGTACTTC.

In this sample, this clonotype turned up many times. The chain has TRBV29-1 and TRBJ2-5; 8 bases agree with TRBD1. This CDR3 has 16 residues. V shed 0 bases, J shed 5 bases, and the junction held 11 bases outside the gene matches. Germline V gene data show CDR1 as SQVTM and CDR2 as ANQGSEA. Here the CDR3 reads CSVEDDPQGALETQYF. The DNA for the CDR3 is TGCAGCGTTGAAGATGATCCGCAGGGGGCCCTCGAGACCCAGTACTTC. Complete variable domain (other parts from reference TRBV29-1 and TRBJ2-5): SAVISQKPSRDICQRGTSLTIQCQVDSQVTMMFWYRQQPGQSLTLIATANQGSEATYESGFVIDKFPISRPNLTFSTLTVSNMSPEDSSIYLCSVEDDPQGALETQYFGPGTRLLVL.

Here the CDR3 DNA reads TGTGCCAGCAGTCCACCGGTCTGGGGAGCTTTCTTT. This sequence encodes CASSPPVWGAFF. This chain uses TRBV28 with TRBJ1-1; D unresolved. The germline V and J ends were trimmed by 5 bases and 10 bases, with 14 bases remaining between them. CDR3 length: 12 residues. Germline values: CDR1 MDHEN, CDR2 SYDVKM. Full variable domain (outside the CDR3, taken from reference TRBV28 and TRBJ1-1): DVKVTQSSRYLVKRTGEKVFLECVQDMDHENMFWYRQDPGLGLRLIYFSYDVKMKEKGDIPEGYSVSREKKERFSLILESASTNQTSMYLCASSPPVWGAFFGQGTRLTVV.

This rearrangement joins TRBV18 to TRBJ1-1; D is undetermined. The CDR3 is 13 amino acids. Germline CDR1 is KGHSH and CDR2 is LQKENI. Trimming took off 6 bases at V and 1 base at J, with 9 bases between the two ends. The CDR3 loop is CASSPSQNTEAFF. In DNA, the CDR3 is TGTGCCAGCTCTCCTTCTCAGAACACTGAAGCTTTCTTT.